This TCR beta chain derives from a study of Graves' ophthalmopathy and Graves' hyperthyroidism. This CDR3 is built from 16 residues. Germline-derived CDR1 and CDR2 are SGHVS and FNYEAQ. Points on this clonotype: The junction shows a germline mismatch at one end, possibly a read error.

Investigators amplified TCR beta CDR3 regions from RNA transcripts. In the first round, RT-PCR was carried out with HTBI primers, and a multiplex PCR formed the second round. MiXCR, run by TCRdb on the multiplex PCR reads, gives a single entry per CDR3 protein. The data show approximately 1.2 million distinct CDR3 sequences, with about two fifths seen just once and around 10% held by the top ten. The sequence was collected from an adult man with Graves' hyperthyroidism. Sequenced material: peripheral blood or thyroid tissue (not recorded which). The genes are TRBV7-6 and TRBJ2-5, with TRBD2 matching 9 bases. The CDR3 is CVSSPTSGIEVKTQYF. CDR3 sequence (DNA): TGTGTCAGCAGCCCGACTAGCGGTATCGAAGTAAAGACCCAGTACTTC. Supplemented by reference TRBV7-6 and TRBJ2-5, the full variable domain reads GAGVSQSPRYKVTKRGQDVALRCDPISGHVSLYWYRQALGQGPEFLTYFNYEAQQDKSGLPNDRFSAERPEGSISTLTIQRTEQRDSAMYRCVSSPTSGIEVKTQYFGPGTRLLVL.